This paragraph covers one T cell receptor (beta chain) sequence. The target antigen is unknown. Stated time point: persistent/refractory GD, antithyroid drugs over 5 years with positive TRAb. PBMCs provided the RNA from which the TCR library was made. Under American Thyroid Association guidelines, Graves' disease was diagnosed. These data come from a study of regulatory T cells in long-lasting Graves disease. Study-wide results and caveats: Between persistent patients, thousands of public clonotypes were shared, exceeding the roughly 1,000 shared between new patients. Not thyroid tissue but only peripheral blood was studied.

V lost 3 bases, J lost 3 bases, and 5 bases stayed unmatched. This CDR3 is built from 14 residues. CDR1 and CDR2 from the germline V gene are KGHSH and LQKENI. HTBI primers from iRepertoire and Arm-PCR of CDR3 regions yielded the TCR beta libraries. A single record per CDR3 protein comes from TCRdb applying MiXCR to the multiplex PCR reads. The sample contains more than 350,000 distinct CDR3 sequences, 21% of which appear only once. The specimen comprised peripheral blood mononuclear cells (PBMCs), sampled when the disease was refractory, from a patient treated with antithyroid drugs. The receptor comes from a female donor with Graves disease. The chain is built from TRBV18 and TRBJ2-7; TRBD1 aligns across 7 bases. The CDR3 DNA is TGTGCCAGCTCACCGGGACAGATTAGCTACGAGCAGTACTTC. Amino acid sequence: CASSPGQISYEQYF. Using reference TRBV18 and TRBJ2-7 for the parts outside the CDR3, the full variable domain is NAGVMQNPRHLVRRRGQEARLRCSPMKGHSHVYWYRQLPEEGLKFMVYLQKENIIDESGMPKERFSAEFPKEGPSILRIQQVVRGDSAAYFCASSPGQISYEQYFGPGTRLTVT.